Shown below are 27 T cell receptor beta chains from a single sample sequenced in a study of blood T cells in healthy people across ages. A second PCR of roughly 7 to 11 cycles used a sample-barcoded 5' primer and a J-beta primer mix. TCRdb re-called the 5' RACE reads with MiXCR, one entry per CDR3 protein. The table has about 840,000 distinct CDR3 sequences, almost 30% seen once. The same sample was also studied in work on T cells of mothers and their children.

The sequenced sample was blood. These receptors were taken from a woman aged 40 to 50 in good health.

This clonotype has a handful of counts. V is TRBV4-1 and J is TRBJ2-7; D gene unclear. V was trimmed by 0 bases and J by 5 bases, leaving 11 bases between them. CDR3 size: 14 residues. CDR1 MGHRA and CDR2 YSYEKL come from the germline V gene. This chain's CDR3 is CASSQEGRRNEQYF. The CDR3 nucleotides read TGCGCCAGCAGCCAAGAGGGCCGAAGAAACGAGCAGTACTTC.

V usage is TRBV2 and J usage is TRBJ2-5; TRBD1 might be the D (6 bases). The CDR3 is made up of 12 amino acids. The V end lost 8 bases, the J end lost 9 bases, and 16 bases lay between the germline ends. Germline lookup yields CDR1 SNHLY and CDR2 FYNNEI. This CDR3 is CASAPGDGAQYF. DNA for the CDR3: TGTGCCAGCGCGCCAGGGGATGGGGCCCAGTACTTC.

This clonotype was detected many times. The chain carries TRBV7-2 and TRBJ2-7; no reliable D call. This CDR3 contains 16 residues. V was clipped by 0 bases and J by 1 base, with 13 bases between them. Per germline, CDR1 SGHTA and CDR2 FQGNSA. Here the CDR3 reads CASSLAHGPPSYEQYF. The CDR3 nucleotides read TGTGCCAGCAGCTTAGCGCATGGACCTCCGTCCTACGAGCAGTACTTC.

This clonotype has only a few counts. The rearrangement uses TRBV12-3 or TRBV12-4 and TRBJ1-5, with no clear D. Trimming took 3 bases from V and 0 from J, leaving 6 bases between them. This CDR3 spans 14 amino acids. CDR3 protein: CASSFRDSNQPQHF. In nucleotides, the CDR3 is TGTGCCAGCAGTTTTAGGGATAGCAATCAGCCCCAGCATTTT.

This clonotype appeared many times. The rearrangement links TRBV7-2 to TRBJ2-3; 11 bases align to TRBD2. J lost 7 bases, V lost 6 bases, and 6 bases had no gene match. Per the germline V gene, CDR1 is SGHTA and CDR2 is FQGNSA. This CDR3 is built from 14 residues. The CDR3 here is CASSSGTSGYTQYF. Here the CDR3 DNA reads TGTGCCAGCAGTTCCGGGACTAGCGGTTATACGCAGTATTTT.

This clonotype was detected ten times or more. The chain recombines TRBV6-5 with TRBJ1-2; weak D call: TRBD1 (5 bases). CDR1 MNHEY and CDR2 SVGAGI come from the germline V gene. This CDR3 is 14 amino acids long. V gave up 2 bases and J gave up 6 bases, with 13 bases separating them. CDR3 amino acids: CASSYLRGGDGYTF. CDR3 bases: TGTGCCAGCAGTTACCTTCGTGGAGGGGATGGCTACACCTTC.

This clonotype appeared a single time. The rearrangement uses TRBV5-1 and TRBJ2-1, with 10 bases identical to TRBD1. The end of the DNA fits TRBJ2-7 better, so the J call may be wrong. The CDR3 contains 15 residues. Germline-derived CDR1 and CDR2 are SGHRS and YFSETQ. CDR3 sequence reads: CASSPWDRGGNEQYF. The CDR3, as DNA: TGCGCCAGCAGCCCGTGGGACAGGGGTGGGAATGAGCAGTACTTC.

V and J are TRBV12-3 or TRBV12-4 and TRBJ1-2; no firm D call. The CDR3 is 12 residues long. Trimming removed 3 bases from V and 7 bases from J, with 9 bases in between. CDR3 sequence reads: CASSFTVLGYTF. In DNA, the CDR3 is TGTGCCAGCAGTTTCACAGTGCTTGGCTACACCTTC.

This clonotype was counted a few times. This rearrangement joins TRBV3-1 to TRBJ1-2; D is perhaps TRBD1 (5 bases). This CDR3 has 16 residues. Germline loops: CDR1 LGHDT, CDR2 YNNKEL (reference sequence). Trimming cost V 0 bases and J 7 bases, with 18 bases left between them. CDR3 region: CASSQDVLGGLSGYTF. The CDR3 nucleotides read TGTGCCAGCAGCCAAGATGTCCTGGGGGGGTTGAGTGGCTACACCTTC.

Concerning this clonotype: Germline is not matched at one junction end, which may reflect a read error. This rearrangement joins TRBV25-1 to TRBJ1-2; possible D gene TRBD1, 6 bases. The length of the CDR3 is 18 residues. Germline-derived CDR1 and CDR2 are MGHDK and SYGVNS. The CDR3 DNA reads TGTGCCAGCAATGAATTCGGGTACGGGGGGCAAGTTGACTATGGCTACACCTTC. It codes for CASNEFGYGGQVDYGYTF.

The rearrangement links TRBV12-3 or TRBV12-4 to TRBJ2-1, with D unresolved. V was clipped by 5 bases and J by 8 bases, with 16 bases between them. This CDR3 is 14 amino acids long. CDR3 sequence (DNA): TGTGCCAGCAGTCCTCAGTCCTTCATGTATGAGCAGTTCTTC. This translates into CASSPQSFMYEQFF.

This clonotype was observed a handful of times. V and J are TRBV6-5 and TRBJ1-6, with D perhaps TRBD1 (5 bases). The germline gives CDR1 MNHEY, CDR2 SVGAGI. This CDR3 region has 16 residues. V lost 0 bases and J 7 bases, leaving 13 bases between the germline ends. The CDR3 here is CASSYSPGRGNSPLHF. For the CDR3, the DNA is TGTGCCAGCAGTTACTCTCCGGGACGGGGGAATTCACCCCTCCACTTT.

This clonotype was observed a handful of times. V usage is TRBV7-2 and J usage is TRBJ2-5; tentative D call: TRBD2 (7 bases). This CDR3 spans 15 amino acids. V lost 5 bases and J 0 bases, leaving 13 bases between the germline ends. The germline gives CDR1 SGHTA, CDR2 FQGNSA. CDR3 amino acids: CASSPWGGYQETQYF. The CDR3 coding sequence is TGTGCCAGCAGCCCGTGGGGGGGCTACCAAGAGACCCAGTACTTC.

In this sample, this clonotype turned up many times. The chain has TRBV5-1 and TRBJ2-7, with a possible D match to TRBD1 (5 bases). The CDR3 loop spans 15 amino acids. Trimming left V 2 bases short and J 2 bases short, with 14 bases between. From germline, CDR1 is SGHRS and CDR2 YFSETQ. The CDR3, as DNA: TGCGCCAGCAGCTTAAGTCCAGGGCCTCCCTACGAGCAGTACTTC. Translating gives CASSLSPGPPYEQYF.

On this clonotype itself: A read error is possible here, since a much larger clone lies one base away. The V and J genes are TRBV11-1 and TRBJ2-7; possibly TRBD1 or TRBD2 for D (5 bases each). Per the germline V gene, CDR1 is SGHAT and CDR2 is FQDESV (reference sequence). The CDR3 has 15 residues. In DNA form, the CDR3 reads TGTGCCGGCAGCCGCTCCGGGGCGAGCTCCTACGAGCAGTACTTC. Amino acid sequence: CAGSRSGASSYEQYF.

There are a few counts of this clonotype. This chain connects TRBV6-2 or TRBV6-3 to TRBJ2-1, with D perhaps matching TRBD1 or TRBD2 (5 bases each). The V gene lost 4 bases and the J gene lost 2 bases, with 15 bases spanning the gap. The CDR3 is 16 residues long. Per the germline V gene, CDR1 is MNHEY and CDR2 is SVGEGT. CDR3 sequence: CASSLNRGPPYNEQFF. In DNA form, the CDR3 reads TGTGCCAGCAGTTTAAACCGGGGCCCACCCTACAATGAGCAGTTCTTC.

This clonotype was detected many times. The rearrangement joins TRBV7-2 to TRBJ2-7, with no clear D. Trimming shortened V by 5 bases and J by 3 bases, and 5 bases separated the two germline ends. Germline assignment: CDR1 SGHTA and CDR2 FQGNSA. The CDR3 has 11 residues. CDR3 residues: CASSTDYEQYF. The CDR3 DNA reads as TGTGCCAGCAGCACCGACTACGAGCAGTACTTC.

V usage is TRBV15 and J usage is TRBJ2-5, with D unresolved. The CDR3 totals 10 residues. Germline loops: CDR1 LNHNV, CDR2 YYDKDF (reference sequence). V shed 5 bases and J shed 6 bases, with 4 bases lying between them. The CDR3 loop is CATSGQTQYF. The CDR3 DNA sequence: TGTGCCACCAGCGGACAGACCCAGTACTTC.

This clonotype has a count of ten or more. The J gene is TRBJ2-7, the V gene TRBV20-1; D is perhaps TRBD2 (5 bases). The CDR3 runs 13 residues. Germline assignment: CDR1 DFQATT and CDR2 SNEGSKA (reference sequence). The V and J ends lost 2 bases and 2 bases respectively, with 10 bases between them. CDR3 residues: CSARWSGTYEQYF. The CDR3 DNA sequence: TGCAGTGCTAGATGGAGCGGTACCTACGAGCAGTACTTC.

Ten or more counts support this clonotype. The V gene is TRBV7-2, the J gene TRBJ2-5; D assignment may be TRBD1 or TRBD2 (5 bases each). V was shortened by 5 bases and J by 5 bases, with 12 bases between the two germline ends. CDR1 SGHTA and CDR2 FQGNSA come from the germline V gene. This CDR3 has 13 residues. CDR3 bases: TGTGCCAGCAGCCTCCAGGGAGCGGAGACCCAGTACTTC. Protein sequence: CASSLQGAETQYF. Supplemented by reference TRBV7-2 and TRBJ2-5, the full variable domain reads GAGVSQSPSNKVTEKGKDVELRCDPISGHTALYWYRQSLGQGLEFLIYFQGNSAPDKSGLPSDRFSAERTGGSVSTLTIQRTQQEDSAVYLCASSLQGAETQYFGPGTRLLVL.

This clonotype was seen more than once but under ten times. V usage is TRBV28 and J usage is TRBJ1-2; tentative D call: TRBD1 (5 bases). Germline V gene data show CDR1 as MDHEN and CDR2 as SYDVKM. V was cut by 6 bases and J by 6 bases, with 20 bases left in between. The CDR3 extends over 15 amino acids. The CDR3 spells CASRPQGYRGDGYTF. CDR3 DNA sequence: TGTGCCAGCAGGCCCCAGGGATATCGCGGGGATGGCTACACCTTC.

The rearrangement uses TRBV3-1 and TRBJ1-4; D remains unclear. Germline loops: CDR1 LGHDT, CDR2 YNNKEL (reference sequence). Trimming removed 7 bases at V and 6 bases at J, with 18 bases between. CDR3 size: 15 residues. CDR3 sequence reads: CASNPAPGSDEKLFF. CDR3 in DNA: TGTGCCAGCAACCCAGCGCCGGGATCGGATGAAAAACTGTTTTTT.

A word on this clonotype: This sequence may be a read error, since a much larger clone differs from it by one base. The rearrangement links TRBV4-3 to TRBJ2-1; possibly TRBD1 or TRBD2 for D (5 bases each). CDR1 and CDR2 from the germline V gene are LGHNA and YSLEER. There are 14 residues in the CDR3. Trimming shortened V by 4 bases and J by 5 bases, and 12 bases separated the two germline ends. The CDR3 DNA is TGCGCCAGCAGCCGGCCCGGGACCCACAATGAGCAGTTCTTC. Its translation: CASSRPGTHNEQFF.

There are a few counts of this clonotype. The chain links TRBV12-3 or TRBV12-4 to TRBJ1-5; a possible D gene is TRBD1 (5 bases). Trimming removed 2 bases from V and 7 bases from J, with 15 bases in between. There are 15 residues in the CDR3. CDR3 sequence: CASSLRAGTDQPQHF. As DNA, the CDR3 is TGTGCCAGCAGTTTACGGGCCGGGACGGACCAGCCCCAGCATTTT.

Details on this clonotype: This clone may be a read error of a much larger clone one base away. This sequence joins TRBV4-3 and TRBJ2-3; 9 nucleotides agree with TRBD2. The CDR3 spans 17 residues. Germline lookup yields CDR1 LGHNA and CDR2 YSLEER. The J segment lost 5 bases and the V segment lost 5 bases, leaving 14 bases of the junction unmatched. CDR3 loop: CASSADSSGAAIDTQYF. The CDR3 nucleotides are TGCGCCAGCAGCGCTGACTCTAGCGGGGCGGCCATAGATACGCAGTATTTT.

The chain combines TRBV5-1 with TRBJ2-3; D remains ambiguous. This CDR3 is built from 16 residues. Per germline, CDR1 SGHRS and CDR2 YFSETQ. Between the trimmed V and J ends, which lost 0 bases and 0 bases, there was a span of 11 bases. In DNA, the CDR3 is TGCGCCAGCAGCTTGGGCGACGGATTTAGCACAGATACGCAGTATTTT. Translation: CASSLGDGFSTDTQYF.

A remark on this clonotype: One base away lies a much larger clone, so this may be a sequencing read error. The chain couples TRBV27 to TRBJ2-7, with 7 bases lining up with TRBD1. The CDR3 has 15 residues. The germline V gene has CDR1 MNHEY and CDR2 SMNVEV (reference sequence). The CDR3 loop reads CVSSPRQGVAYEQYF. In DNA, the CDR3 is TGTGTCAGCAGTCCTCGACAGGGTGTCGCCTACGAGCAGTACTTC.